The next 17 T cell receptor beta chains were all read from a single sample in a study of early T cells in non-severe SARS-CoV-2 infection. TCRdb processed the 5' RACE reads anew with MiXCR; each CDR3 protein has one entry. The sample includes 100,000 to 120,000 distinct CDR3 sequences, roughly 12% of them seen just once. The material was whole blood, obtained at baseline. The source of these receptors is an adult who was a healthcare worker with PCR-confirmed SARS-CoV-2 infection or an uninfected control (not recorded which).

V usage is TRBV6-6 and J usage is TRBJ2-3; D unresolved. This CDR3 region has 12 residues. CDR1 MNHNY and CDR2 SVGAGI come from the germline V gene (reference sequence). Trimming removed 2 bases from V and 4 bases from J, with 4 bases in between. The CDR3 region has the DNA TGTGCCAGCAGTTACCCAGCAGATACGCAGTATTTT. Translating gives CASSYPADTQYF.

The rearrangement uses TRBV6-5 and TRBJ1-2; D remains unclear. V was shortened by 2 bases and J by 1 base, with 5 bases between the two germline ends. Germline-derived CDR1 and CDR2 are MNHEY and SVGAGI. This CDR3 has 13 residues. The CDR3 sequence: CASSYTVNYGYTF. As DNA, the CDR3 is TGTGCCAGCAGTTACACGGTTAACTATGGCTACACCTTC.

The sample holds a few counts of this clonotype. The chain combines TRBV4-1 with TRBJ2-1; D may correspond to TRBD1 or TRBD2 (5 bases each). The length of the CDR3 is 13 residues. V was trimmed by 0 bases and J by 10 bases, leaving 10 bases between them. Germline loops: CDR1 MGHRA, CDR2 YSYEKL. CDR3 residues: CASSQEGTREQFF. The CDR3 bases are TGCGCCAGCAGCCAAGAAGGGACCCGAGAGCAGTTCTTC.

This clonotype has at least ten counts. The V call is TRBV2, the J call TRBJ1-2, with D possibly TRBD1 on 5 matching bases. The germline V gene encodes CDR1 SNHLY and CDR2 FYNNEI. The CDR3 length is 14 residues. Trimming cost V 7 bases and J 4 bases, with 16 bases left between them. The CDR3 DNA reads TGTGCCAGCAACCGGGACGGACCGACCTATGGCTACACCTTC. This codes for CASNRDGPTYGYTF.

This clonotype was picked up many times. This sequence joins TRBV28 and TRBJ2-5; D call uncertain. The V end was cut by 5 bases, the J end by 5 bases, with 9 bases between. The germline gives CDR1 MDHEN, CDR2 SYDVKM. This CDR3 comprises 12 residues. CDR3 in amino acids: CASSPPEETQYF. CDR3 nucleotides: TGTGCCAGCAGTCCTCCGGAGGAGACCCAGTACTTC.

This CDR3 reads CASSSLAGSYEQYF. The CDR3 bases are TGTGCCAGCAGTTCTCTCGCGGGAAGCTACGAGCAGTACTTC. The genes are TRBV6-5 and TRBJ2-7; TRBD2 might be the D (6 bases). V was shortened by 4 bases and J by 3 bases, with 13 bases between the two germline ends. This CDR3 region has 14 residues. Germline CDR1 MNHEY, CDR2 SVGAGI.

For the CDR3, the DNA is TGTGCCAGCAGTGCCAGGTCATATAATTCACCCCTCCACTTT. Translated, it gives CASSARSYNSPLHF. The chain employs TRBV6-1 and TRBJ1-6; D is unresolved. The CDR3 spans 14 residues. Germline V gene sequence: CDR1 MNHNS, CDR2 SASEGT. Trimming removed 4 bases at V and 4 bases at J, with 8 bases between.

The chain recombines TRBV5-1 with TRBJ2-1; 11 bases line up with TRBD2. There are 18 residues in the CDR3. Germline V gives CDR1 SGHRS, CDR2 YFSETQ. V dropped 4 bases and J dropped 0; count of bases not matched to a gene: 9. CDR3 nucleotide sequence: TGCGCCAGCAGCACCGAGACTAGCGGGGCCAGCTCCTACAATGAGCAGTTCTTC. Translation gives CASSTETSGASSYNEQFF.

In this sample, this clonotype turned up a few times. CDR3 residues: CAISVDGGTGELFF. CDR3 bases: TGTGCCATCAGTGTGGATGGCGGAACCGGGGAGCTGTTTTTT. The chain has TRBV10-3 and TRBJ2-2, with D unresolved. In germline, CDR1 is ENHRY, CDR2 SYGVKD. The CDR3 runs to 14 residues. The germline V and J ends were trimmed by 4 bases and 5 bases, with 11 bases remaining between them.

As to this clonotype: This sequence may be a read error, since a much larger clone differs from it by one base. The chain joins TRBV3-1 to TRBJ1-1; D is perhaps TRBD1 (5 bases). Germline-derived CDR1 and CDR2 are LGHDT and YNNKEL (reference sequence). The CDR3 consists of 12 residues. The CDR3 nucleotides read TGTGTCAGCACCGGGGGATATACTGAAGCTTTCTTT. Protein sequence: CVSTGGYTEAFF.

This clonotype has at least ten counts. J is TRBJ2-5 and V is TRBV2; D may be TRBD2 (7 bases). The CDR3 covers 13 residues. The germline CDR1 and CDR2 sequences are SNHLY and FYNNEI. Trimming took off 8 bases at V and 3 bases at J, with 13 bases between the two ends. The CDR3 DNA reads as TGTGCCAGCGGGCAGGGGACTAAAGAGACCCAGTACTTC. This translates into CASGQGTKETQYF.

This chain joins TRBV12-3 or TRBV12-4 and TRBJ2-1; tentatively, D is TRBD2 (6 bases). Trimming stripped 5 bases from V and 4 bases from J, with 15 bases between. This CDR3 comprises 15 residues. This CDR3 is CASSLLSGTYNEQFF. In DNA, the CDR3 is TGTGCCAGCAGTCTCCTTAGCGGAACTTACAATGAGCAGTTCTTC.

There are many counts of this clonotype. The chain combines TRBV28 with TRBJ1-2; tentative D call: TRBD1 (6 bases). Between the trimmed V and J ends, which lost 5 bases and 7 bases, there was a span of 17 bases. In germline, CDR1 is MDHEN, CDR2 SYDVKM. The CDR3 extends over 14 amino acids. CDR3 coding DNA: TGTGCCAGCAGTGGGCTGGCAGGGGCGGTTGGCTACACCTTC. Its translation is CASSGLAGAVGYTF.

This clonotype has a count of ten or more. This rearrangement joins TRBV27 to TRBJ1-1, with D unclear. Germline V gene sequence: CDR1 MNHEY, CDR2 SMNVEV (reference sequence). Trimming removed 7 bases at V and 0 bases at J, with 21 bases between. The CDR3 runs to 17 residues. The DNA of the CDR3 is TGTGCCAGCAAAGAGAGAACGGCCTCTTCCTTGAACACTGAAGCTTTCTTT. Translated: CASKERTASSLNTEAFF.

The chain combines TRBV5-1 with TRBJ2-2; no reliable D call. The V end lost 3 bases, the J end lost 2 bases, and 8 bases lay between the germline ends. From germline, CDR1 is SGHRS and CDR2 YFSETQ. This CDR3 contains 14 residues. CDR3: CASSSTANTGELFF. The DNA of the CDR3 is TGCGCCAGCAGCTCGACTGCCAACACCGGGGAGCTGTTTTTT.

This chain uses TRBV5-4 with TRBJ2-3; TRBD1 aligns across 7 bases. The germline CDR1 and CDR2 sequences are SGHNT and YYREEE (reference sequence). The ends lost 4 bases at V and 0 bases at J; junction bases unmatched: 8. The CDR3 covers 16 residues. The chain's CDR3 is CASSAPDRVSTDTQYF. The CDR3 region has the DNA TGTGCCAGCAGCGCCCCCGACAGGGTGAGCACAGATACGCAGTATTTT.

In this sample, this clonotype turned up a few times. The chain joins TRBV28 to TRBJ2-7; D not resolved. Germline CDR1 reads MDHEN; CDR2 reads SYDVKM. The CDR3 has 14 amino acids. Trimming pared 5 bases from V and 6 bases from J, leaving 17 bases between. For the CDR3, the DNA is TGTGCCAGCAGTCCGGCGTCAGGCCCCCGCGAGCAGTACTTC. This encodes CASSPASGPREQYF.